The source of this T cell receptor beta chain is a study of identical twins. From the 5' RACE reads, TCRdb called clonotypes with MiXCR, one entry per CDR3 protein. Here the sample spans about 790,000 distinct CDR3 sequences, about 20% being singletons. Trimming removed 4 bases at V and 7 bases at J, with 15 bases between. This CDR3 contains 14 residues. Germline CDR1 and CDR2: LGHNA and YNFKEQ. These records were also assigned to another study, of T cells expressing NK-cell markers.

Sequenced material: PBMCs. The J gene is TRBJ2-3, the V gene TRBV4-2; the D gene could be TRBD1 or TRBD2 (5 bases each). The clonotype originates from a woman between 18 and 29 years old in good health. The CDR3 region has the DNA TGTGCCAGCAGCCGGGACGTTAGCCAGTATACGCAGTATTTT. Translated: CASSRDVSQYTQYF.